Sequencing of this TCR beta chain was carried out in a study of CD8+CD57+ T cells in acquired aplastic anemia. Patients included in sequencing had previously demonstrated CD8+CD57+ cell expansion by flow cytometry. In this sample, this clonotype turned up once. Trimming took 3 bases from V and 11 from J; bases not matched to a gene: 7. The CDR3 runs 14 residues. Germline CDR1 is SGHRS and CDR2 is YFSETQ. The study profiled TCR beta VDJ and CDR3 using genomic DNA as template. TCRdb re-called the reads with MiXCR, one entry per CDR3 protein. The table includes 260,000 or so distinct CDR3 sequences, roughly 82% detected once.

The V gene is TRBV5-1, the J gene TRBJ2-3, with TRBD2 identical over 12 bases. The receptor comes from a human donor with aplastic anemia. The sequencing sample was made of sorted CD4+, CD8+, or CD8+CD57+ T cells (not recorded which) from PBMCs. CDR3 amino acids: CASSSSGRANEQYF. DNA for the CDR3: TGCGCCAGCAGCTCTAGCGGGAGGGCGAATGAGCAGTATTTT.